This T cell receptor (beta chain) was found in a study of immune characterization of retroperitoneal liposarcoma (dated by TCRdb to between 2018 and 2020). CDR1 and CDR2, per the germline V gene (reference sequence), are WNHNN and SYGVQD. From the cysteine through the phenylalanine, the CDR3 covers 16 amino acids. The entry retains the CDR3 DNA only, 48 bases that are in frame from base 1. As regards this clonotype: Which antigen it targets is not known. One end of the junction varies from germline; a read error may be responsible.

Preparation of the library involved PCR. Sequencing used a NextSeq 500. Using fastp trimming at Q25 and MiXCR clonotype assembly, TCRdb reanalyzed the public sequencing data and kept in-frame beta chains. A single entry per CDR3 protein holds the most common genes and DNA from its merged rows. The sample data list around 10,000 distinct CDR3 sequences, and roughly half of these were observed just once. Of the sample, 10% falls within the top ten clones. The sequence was collected from a female donor with retroperitoneal liposarcoma. Sample: tumor tissue. This chain is built from TRBV10-1 and TRBJ2-7, with no confidently assigned D gene. The DNA is as follows: TGCGCCAGCGGTGAGGTTTTTTCGGCGAGCTCCTACGAGCAGTACTTC. Its translation is CASGEVFSASSYEQYF.